This is a list of T cell receptor beta chains from one sample in a study of OX40 agonist ivuxolimab in advanced cancers. Assay used: immunoSEQ multiplex PCR; TCRdb lists only in-frame clones, some missing. This table has approximately 120,000 clones, about 90% appearing once. The sample here was CD4+ or CD8+ T cells sorted from blood, taken in a trial of the OX40 agonist ivuxolimab. These receptor sequences come from an adult with an advanced solid tumor such as melanoma, head and neck, liver or kidney cancer. CDR3s include the opening cysteine and the closing phenylalanine or tryptophan. Each record gives: D gene, clone size, V gene, CDR3 length, J gene, CDR3 protein, CDR3 DNA. A D gene is named only where the DNA matches it firmly. The listing skips clone size in some rows; elsewhere it reads once, few, many or a size class.

D: TRBD1; size: NA; V: TRBV4-3; length: 17; J: TRBJ1-1; CDR3: CASSQEFTGVVDTEAFF; DNA: TGCGCCAGCAGCCAAGAGTTTACAGGGGTGGTCGACACTGAAGCTTTCTTT
D: NA; size: once; V: TRBV7-2; length: 16; J: TRBJ1-3; CDR3: CASSLESTRSGNTIYF; DNA: TGTGCCAGCAGCTTAGAATCAACTCGCTCTGGAAACACCATATATTTT
D: TRBD2; size: NA; V: TRBV4-1; length: 14; J: TRBJ2-7; CDR3: CASSPQGGPYEQYF; DNA: TGCGCCAGCAGCCCCCAGGGAGGGCCTTACGAGCAGTACTTC
D: NA; size: NA; V: TRBV28; length: 12; J: TRBJ1-5; CDR3: CASRPLNQPQHF; DNA: TGTGCCAGCAGGCCATTAAATCAGCCCCAGCATTTT
D: TRBD1; size: NA; V: TRBV18; length: 15; J: TRBJ1-5; CDR3: CASSPSQGVRQPQHF; DNA: TGTGCCAGCTCACCAAGTCAGGGGGTGCGGCAGCCCCAGCATTTT
D: TRBD2; size: NA; V: TRBV28; length: 14; J: TRBJ2-7; CDR3: CASKNLGEGYEQYF; DNA: TGTGCCAGCAAAAACCTGGGGGAGGGCTACGAGCAGTACTTC
D: NA; size: NA; V: TRBV5-1; length: 14; J: TRBJ2-7; CDR3: CASSLYLLAGEQYF; DNA: TGCGCCAGCAGCCTATATCTATTAGCAGGCGAGCAGTACTTC
D: NA; size: NA; V: TRBV20-1; length: 11; J: TRBJ2-7; CDR3: CSASRSYEQYF; DNA: TGCAGTGCTAGCCGATCCTACGAGCAGTACTTC
D: NA; size: NA; V: TRBV6-1; length: 14; J: TRBJ1-2; CDR3: CASRRTSNNYGYTF; DNA: TGTGCCAGCAGGAGGACAAGCAATAACTATGGCTACACCTTC
D: TRBD1; size: NA; V: TRBV7-2; length: 16; J: TRBJ1-6; CDR3: CASSVNPQGNNSPLHF; DNA: TGTGCCAGCAGCGTCAACCCACAGGGGAATAATTCACCCCTCCACTTT
D: NA; size: NA; V: TRBV5-1; length: 14; J: TRBJ2-1; CDR3: CASRPRVGNNEQFF; DNA: TGCGCCAGCAGGCCAAGGGTGGGAAACAATGAGCAGTTCTTC